This TCR beta chain comes out of a study of blood T cell repertoires in COVID-19. This clone appeared once. V was pared by 1 base and J by 2 bases, with 3 bases of the junction left unmatched. The CDR3 length is 16 residues. Germline V gene lookup returns CDR1 KGHDR and CDR2 SFDVKD. In the original processing: Estimation of nucleated cell counts relied on the amplification of reference gene primers. The table came from immunoSEQ multiplex PCR; TCRdb's copy has only in-frame clones and leaves some out. The V and J calls and clone size are taken from that table; D and trimming were inferred from the DNA. The table has roughly 71,000 clones, roughly 85% seen once.

The chain carries TRBV24-1 and TRBJ2-3, with 9 bases that match TRBD1. The sequence came from a man aged 45 to 65 with acute or convalescent COVID-19. The sequenced material came from peripheral blood. As DNA, the CDR3 is TGTGCCACCAGTGATTTCACAGGGGGCGCCACAGATACGCAGTATTTT. Translated, it gives CATSDFTGGATDTQYF.